This section outlines one T cell receptor beta chain sequence together with its context. This sample stems from a study of blood T cell repertoires in COVID-19. At the level of the study: Material from acute and convalescent COVID-19 was sourced from the United States, Italy and Spain.

Study members were between about 18 and 100 years old and lived in some 22 US regions. In assigning cohorts, the study relied on participant-reported clinical history. All exposed participants met a person with COVID-19 within 2 weeks before entering the study. TCRdb's table, derived via immunoSEQ multiplex PCR, lists solely in-frame clones and lacks some. The table includes around 270,000 clones, 80% to 90% detected once. This receptor was obtained from a woman in her forties who had been exposed to COVID-19. The sample comprised PBMCs or T cells enriched from blood (not recorded which).

The CDR3 DNA reads as TGTGCCAGCAGCGTAGCGCGGAGGGAGGTCGGGGATACGCAGTATTTT. Encoded protein: CASSVARREVGDTQYF. The chain couples TRBV9 to TRBJ2-3; TRBD2 is a possible D gene (6 bases). V lost 0 bases to trimming and J lost 6 bases, with 17 bases between them. The CDR3 has 16 residues. CDR1 is SGDLS and CDR2 is YYNGEE in the germline V gene.